This TCR beta chain was profiled in a study of regulatory T cells in long-lasting Graves disease. CDR3 regions were amplified by Arm-PCR using iRepertoire HTBI primers to build TCR beta libraries. Each CDR3 protein gets one entry after TCRdb re-called the multiplex PCR reads with MiXCR. This sample has about 210,000 distinct CDR3 sequences, with about 19% found just once. Whole-study findings and limits: More public clonotypes were shared by persistent patients (under 3,000) than by new patients (about 1,000).

This clonotype was seen at least ten times. No antigen is known for it. The CDR3 runs 15 residues. Germline trimming cut 3 bases from V and 6 bases from J; bases unmatched to any gene: 5. Time point specified: newly diagnosed GD, antithyroid drugs for less than 3 months. From RNA extracted from PBMCs, the TCR library was made. The sample also formed part of further work on T cells in Graves' hyperthyroidism and ophthalmopathy. That report adds: Newly diagnosed patients aged 18 to 65 had hyperthyroidism of under 2 months' duration.

The sample here was peripheral blood mononuclear cells (PBMCs), taken at new diagnosis, from a patient treated with antithyroid drugs. This receptor was taken from a woman in her 30s with Graves disease. The chain joins TRBV12-3 or TRBV12-4 to TRBJ1-6, with 7 bases lining up with TRBD1. The chain's CDR3 is CASSFKGAGNSPLHF. For the CDR3, the DNA is TGTGCCAGCAGTTTCAAGGGGGCCGGTAATTCACCCCTCCACTTT.